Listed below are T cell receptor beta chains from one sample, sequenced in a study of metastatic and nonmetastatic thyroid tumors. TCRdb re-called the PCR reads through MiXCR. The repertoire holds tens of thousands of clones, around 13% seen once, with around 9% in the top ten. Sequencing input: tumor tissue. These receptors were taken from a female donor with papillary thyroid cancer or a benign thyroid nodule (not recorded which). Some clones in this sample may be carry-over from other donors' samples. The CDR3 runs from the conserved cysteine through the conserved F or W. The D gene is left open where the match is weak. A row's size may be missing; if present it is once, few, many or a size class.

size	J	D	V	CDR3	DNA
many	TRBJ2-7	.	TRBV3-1	CASSSRYEQYF	TGTGCCAGCAGCTCGCGATACGAGCAGTACTTC
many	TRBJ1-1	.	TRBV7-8	CASSSRVSQPNTEAFF	TGTGCCAGCAGCTCCCGGGTCTCCCAACCGAACACTGAAGCTTTCTTT
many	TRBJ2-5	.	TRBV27	CATAPGRMGETQYF	TGTGCCACCGCCCCCGGCAGGATGGGGGAGACCCAGTACTTC
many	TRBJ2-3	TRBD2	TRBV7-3	CASSLTSRLGTRGDTQYF	TGTGCCAGCAGCTTAACTTCTCGTTTGGGGACTAGGGGAGATACGCAGTATTTT
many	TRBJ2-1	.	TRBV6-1	CASSGGRDGSEQFF	TGTGCCAGCAGTGGAGGACGGGACGGGAGTGAGCAGTTCTTC
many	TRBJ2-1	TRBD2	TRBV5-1	CASSLGTSGSWNEQFF	TGCGCCAGCAGCCTCGGCACTAGCGGGAGTTGGAATGAGCAGTTCTTC
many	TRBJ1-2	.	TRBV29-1	CSVGTGSANYGYTF	TGCAGCGTTGGAACCGGGTCAGCTAACTATGGCTACACCTTC
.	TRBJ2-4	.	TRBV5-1	CASSLGTTGRAHIKYF	TGCGCCAGCAGCTTGGGTACGACAGGGAGGGCGCACATTAAGTACTTC
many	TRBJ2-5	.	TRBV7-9	CASSLLGSGRQETQYF	TGTGCCAGCAGCTTACTGGGCTCTGGGAGGCAAGAGACCCAGTACTTC
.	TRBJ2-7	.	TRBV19	CASSLVSQATYEQYF	TGTGCCAGTAGCTTAGTATCACAGGCGACATACGAGCAGTACTTC
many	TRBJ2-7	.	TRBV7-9	CASTTQTYEQYF	TGTGCCAGCACTACTCAGACCTACGAGCAGTACTTC
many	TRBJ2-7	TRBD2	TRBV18	CASSPDPGGYEQYF	TGTGCCAGCTCGCCCGACCCGGGGGGCTACGAGCAGTACTTC
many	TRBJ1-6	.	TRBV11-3	CASSLLGPQGSPLHF	TGTGCCAGCAGCCTACTTGGTCCACAAGGTTCACCCCTCCACTTT
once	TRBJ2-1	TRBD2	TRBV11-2	CASIPDGLAGLNEQFF	TGTGCCAGCATCCCAGATGGGCTAGCGGGCCTCAATGAGCAGTTCTTC
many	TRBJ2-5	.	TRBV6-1	CASTIQETQYF	TGTGCCAGCACCATCCAAGAGACCCAGTACTTC
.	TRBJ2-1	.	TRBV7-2	CASSLGQGLQGDEQFF	TGTGCCAGCAGCTTAGGCCAAGGCCTCCAGGGAGATGAGCAGTTCTTC
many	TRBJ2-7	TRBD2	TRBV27	CASSLVGTSVSYEQYF	TGTGCCAGCAGTTTGGTCGGGACTAGCGTATCCTACGAGCAGTACTTC
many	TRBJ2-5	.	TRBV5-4	CASSLEAGQETQYF	TGTGCCAGCAGCTTGGAGGCAGGCCAAGAGACCCAGTACTTC
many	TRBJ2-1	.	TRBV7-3	CASSLQTGRQAEQFF	TGTGCCAGCAGCCTCCAGACGGGCCGACAGGCTGAGCAGTTCTTC
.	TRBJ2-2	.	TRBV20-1	CSASWGKAAANTGELFF	TGCAGTGCTAGCTGGGGTAAGGCAGCCGCGAACACCGGGGAGCTGTTTTTT
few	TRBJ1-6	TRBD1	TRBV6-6	CASSYGTGGSPLHF	TGTGCCAGCAGTTACGGTACAGGGGGGTCACCCCTCCACTTT
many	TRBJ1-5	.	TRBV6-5	CASSYITGSQPQHF	TGTGCCAGCAGTTACATAACAGGGAGTCAGCCCCAGCATTTT
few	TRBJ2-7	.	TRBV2	CASGANRFPYEHYF	TGTGCCAGCGGTGCTAACAGATTTCCCTACGAGCATTACTTC
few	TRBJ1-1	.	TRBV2	CASLPPGAQGRNTEAFF	TGTGCCAGCCTACCCCCCGGGGCCCAAGGTAGGAACACTGAAGCTTTCTTT
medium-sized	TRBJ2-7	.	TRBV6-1	CAASVQYF	TGTGCCGCTAGCGTGCAGTACTTC